Following are 4 T cell receptor beta chains from one sample sequenced in a study of blood T cell repertoires in COVID-19. Clones were sequenced by immunoSEQ multiplex PCR, and TCRdb holds only the in-frame ones, with some missing. In the table there are approximately 250,000 clones, 88% of which are singletons. Sequenced material: PBMCs or T cells enriched from blood (not recorded which). These receptors were obtained from a woman in her forties with acute COVID-19.

The sample holds one count of this clone. The V and J genes are TRBV19 and TRBJ2-2, with D unresolved. Trimming removed 3 bases at V and 2 bases at J, with 7 bases between. CDR1 is LNHDA and CDR2 is SQIVND in the germline V gene (reference sequence). This CDR3 has 14 residues. The CDR3, as DNA: TGTGCCAGTAGTATCAGTCCCAACACCGGGGAGCTGTTTTTT. Translated: CASSISPNTGELFF.

The chain recombines TRBV5-1 with TRBJ1-1; D call uncertain. The CDR3 is 13 amino acids. CDR1 and CDR2 from the germline V gene are SGHRS and YFSETQ. V was trimmed by 4 bases and J by 2 bases, leaving 9 bases between them. The CDR3, as DNA: TGCGCCAGCAGCCCACAGCTAAACACTGAAGCTTTCTTT. This sequence encodes CASSPQLNTEAFF.

The chain is built from TRBV7-8 and TRBJ1-2; TRBD1 is a possible D gene (5 bases). The CDR3 is 15 amino acids. Trimming took off 5 bases at V and 5 bases at J, with 18 bases between the two ends. Germline assignment: CDR1 SGHVS and CDR2 FQNEAQ. The CDR3 DNA reads as TGTGCCAGCAGCCCCAAACATGGGGCAATTTATGGCTACACCTTC. Residues: CASSPKHGAIYGYTF.

The genes are TRBV6-5 and TRBJ1-4; 7 bases fit TRBD1. From germline, CDR1 is MNHEY and CDR2 SVGAGI. J was trimmed by 8 bases and V by 2 bases; bases with no gene match: 5. The CDR3 contains 14 residues. The CDR3 nucleotides read TGTGCCAGCAGTTACGGTAGGGGGCAAGAAAAACTGTTTTTT. Amino acid sequence: CASSYGRGQEKLFF.